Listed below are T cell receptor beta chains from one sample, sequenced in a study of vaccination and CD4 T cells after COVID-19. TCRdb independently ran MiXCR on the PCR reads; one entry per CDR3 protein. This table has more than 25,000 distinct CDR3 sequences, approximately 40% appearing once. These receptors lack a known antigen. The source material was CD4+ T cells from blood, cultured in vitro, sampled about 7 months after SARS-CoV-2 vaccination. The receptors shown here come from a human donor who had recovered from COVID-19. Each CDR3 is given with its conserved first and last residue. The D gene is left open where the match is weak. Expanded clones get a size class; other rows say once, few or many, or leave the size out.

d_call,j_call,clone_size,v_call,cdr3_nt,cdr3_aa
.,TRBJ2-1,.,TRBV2,TGTGCCAGCAGTGATGTGACAGTCTTCAATGAGCAGTTCTTC,CASSDVTVFNEQFF
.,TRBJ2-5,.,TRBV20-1,TGCAGTGCTAGCAGCAGACAAGAGACCCAGTACTTC,CSASSRQETQYF
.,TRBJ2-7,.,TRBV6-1,TGTGCCAGCAGTGGCTCTGTCATGACGGCTTACGAGCAGTACTTC,CASSGSVMTAYEQYF
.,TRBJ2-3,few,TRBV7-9,TGTGCCAGCAGCTTAGGACAGGCAAGCACAGATACGCAGTATTTT,CASSLGQASTDTQYF
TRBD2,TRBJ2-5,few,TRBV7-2,TGTGCCAGCAGTCGTGCCGGGACTAGAGAAGAGACCCAGTACTTC,CASSRAGTREETQYF
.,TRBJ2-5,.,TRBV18,TGTGCCAGCTCACGCAGTTACCAAGAGACCCAGTACTTC,CASSRSYQETQYF
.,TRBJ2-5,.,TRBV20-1,TGCAGTGCAGATCCAGGGGTAGGGGGGAGGACCCAGTACTTC,CSADPGVGGRTQYF
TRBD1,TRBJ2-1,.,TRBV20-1,TGCAGTGCTTCAACATGGACAGGGGCCTACAATGAGCAGTTCTTC,CSASTWTGAYNEQFF
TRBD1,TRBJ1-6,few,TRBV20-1,TGCAGTGCTAGCGAGCGGGGGACAGCATTTAATTCACCCCTCCACTTT,CSASERGTAFNSPLHF
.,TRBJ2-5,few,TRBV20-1,TGCAGTGCTGAGGGCCTCCTGGGCGAGACCCAGTACTTC,CSAEGLLGETQYF
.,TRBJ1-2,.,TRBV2,TGTGCCAGCAGTGAAGACCGATTATATGGCTACACCTTC,CASSEDRLYGYTF